A selection of T cell receptor beta chains follows, all from one sample in a study of blood T cell repertoires in COVID-19. Produced via immunoSEQ multiplex PCR; TCRdb's table is partial and in-frame only. The data hold about 140,000 clones, with 77% observed a single time. The sequencing sample was made of peripheral blood. These receptors came from a woman in her forties or fifties with active or convalescent COVID-19. The CDR3 runs from the conserved cysteine through the conserved F or W. D genes are given only for firm matches. Clone size appears in some rows only: once, few, many, or a class for an expanded clone.

V: TRBV19
D: NA
J: TRBJ2-3
size: NA
CDR3: CASSMGLVLTEQYF
DNA: TGTGCCAGTAGTATGGGACTGGTACTGACGGAGCAGTATTTT

V: TRBV5-1
D: TRBD1
J: TRBJ2-7
size: NA
CDR3: CASSWTGTEYEQYF
DNA: TGCGCCAGCAGCTGGACAGGGACGGAGTACGAGCAGTACTTC

V: TRBV27
D: NA
J: TRBJ1-1
size: few
CDR3: CASSLRENTEAFF
DNA: TGTGCCAGCAGTTTACGAGAGAACACTGAAGCTTTCTTT

V: TRBV12-3/TRBV12-4
D: NA
J: TRBJ2-1
size: NA
CDR3: CASSLNSFNEQFF
DNA: TGTGCCAGCAGTTTAAACAGTTTCAATGAGCAGTTCTTC

V: TRBV6-5
D: TRBD1
J: TRBJ1-2
size: NA
CDR3: CASSYGTGGGGYTF
DNA: TGTGCCAGCAGTTATGGGACAGGGGGTGGAGGCTACACCTTC

V: TRBV30
D: NA
J: TRBJ2-7
size: many
CDR3: CAWSDLGDEQYF
DNA: TGTGCCTGGAGCGACCTCGGGGACGAGCAGTACTTC

V: TRBV2
D: TRBD1
J: TRBJ2-3
size: NA
CDR3: CASTSDRASSTDTQYF
DNA: TGTGCCAGCACCAGCGACAGGGCATCTAGCACAGATACGCAGTATTTT

V: TRBV2
D: TRBD1
J: TRBJ1-6
size: NA
CDR3: CASTWDSGSPLHF
DNA: TGTGCCAGCACCTGGGACAGTGGCTCACCCCTCCACTTT

V: TRBV7-8
D: NA
J: TRBJ1-5
size: NA
CDR3: CASSFGQSNQPQHF
DNA: TGTGCCAGCAGCTTTGGACAGAGCAATCAGCCCCAGCATTTT

V: TRBV6-5
D: TRBD1
J: TRBJ2-7
size: NA
CDR3: CASTPGQEPYEQYF
DNA: TGTGCCAGCACTCCCGGACAGGAACCCTACGAGCAGTACTTC

V: TRBV25-1
D: NA
J: TRBJ1-2
size: few
CDR3: CASSDRSYGYTF
DNA: TGTGCCAGCAGTGACAGGTCCTATGGCTACACCTTC

V: TRBV2
D: TRBD2
J: TRBJ2-7
size: NA
CDR3: CASSPPGLELYEQYF
DNA: TGTGCCAGCAGTCCGCCGGGACTAGAGCTCTACGAGCAGTACTTC

V: TRBV7-2
D: TRBD2
J: TRBJ2-2
size: NA
CDR3: CASSFQGSGGSGAGELFF
DNA: TGTGCCAGCAGCTTCCAGGGGAGCGGGGGGTCTGGCGCCGGGGAGCTGTTTTTT

V: TRBV4-3
D: TRBD1
J: TRBJ1-6
size: NA
CDR3: CASSQGGRTGGNSPLHF
DNA: TGCGCCAGCAGCCAAGGTGGCCGGACAGGGGGAAATTCACCCCTCCACTTT

V: TRBV28
D: NA
J: TRBJ2-1
size: NA
CDR3: CASSLYLLGGAEQFF
DNA: TGTGCCAGCAGTTTATATTTATTGGGGGGGGCTGAGCAGTTCTTC

V: TRBV9
D: NA
J: TRBJ2-2
size: NA
CDR3: CASSTTATSNTGELFF
DNA: TGTGCCAGCAGCACGACAGCTACCTCGAACACCGGGGAGCTGTTTTTT

V: TRBV7-9
D: TRBD1
J: TRBJ1-1
size: NA
CDR3: CASSPGTGRNTEAFF
DNA: TGTGCCAGCAGCCCCGGGACAGGGAGGAACACTGAAGCTTTCTTT

V: TRBV4-3
D: NA
J: TRBJ1-3
size: NA
CDR3: CASSDGQSGNTIYF
DNA: TGCGCCAGCAGCGATGGACAGTCTGGAAACACCATATATTTT

V: TRBV30
D: NA
J: TRBJ1-3
size: NA
CDR3: CAWSVNSGNTIYF
DNA: TGTGCCTGGAGTGTCAACTCTGGAAACACCATATATTTT

V: TRBV5-1
D: NA
J: TRBJ1-4
size: NA
CDR3: CASSLGTKDNEKLFF
DNA: TGCGCCAGCAGCTTGGGGACAAAGGATAATGAAAAACTGTTTTTT

V: TRBV19
D: TRBD2
J: TRBJ2-1
size: NA
CDR3: CASSIVWASGGPHNEQFF
DNA: TGTGCCAGTAGTATAGTGTGGGCTAGCGGGGGCCCACACAATGAGCAGTTCTTC

V: TRBV2
D: TRBD1
J: TRBJ1-1
size: few
CDR3: CASRLQGLSMNTEAFF
DNA: TGTGCCAGCAGATTACAGGGGCTCTCGATGAACACTGAAGCTTTCTTT

V: TRBV19
D: TRBD2
J: TRBJ2-7
size: NA
CDR3: CASSSRLAGVSEQYF
DNA: TGTGCCAGTAGTTCTCGACTAGCGGGTGTAAGCGAGCAGTACTTC